Listed below are T cell receptor beta chains from one sample, sequenced in a study of cytotoxic CD8 clonotypes in ibrutinib-treated CLL. Sequencing used immunoSEQ multiplex PCR; TCRdb keeps in-frame clones, though not all of them. The table shows around 70,000 clones, with around two thirds occurring only once. The input for sequencing was PBMCs, taken after 12 months of ibrutinib treatment. The receptors were gathered from a human donor with chronic lymphocytic leukemia. CDR3s include the opening cysteine and the closing phenylalanine or tryptophan.

len	v_gene	CDR3aa
15	TRBV30	CAWSEKGGVGNTIYF
14	TRBV7-2	CASSFREINYEQYF
15	TRBV10-3	CAISGAGRFTYEQYF
13	TRBV6-5	CASRQTGKYEQYF
13	TRBV6-5	CASSGQGGPPQHF
15	TRBV7-3	CASSLGNAPTYEQYF
11	TRBV7-8	CASSLSTEAFF
13	TRBV7-2	CATNSGPTDTQYF
12	TRBV11-1	CASRSNRDTQYF
14	TRBV19	CASSTPPRLREAFF
16	TRBV28	CASRANRVGSNQPQHF
15	TRBV19	CASSILGGDTGELFF
17	TRBV27	CASSPLTQTRGFYGYTF
16	TRBV21-1	CASSLPSGGRDYEQYF
16	TRBV7-3	CASSLVAGDPYNEQFF
13	TRBV28	CASSSGSSYEQYF
13	TRBV25-1	CASSAPGGGGYTF
15	TRBV18	CASSPPRDNGNTIYF
15	TRBV10-3	CAISDIAGNSYEQYF
11	TRBV6-5	CASSQGETQYF
15	TRBV5-1	CASSLSLGSNTEAFF
18	TRBV18	CASSPVPGQVYSGNTIYF
15	TRBV30	CAWSVKSGEYAEAFF
15	TRBV6-5	CASSYSGQGNYGYTF